A selection of T cell receptor beta chains follows, all from one sample in a study of beta chain features in type 1 diabetes. Sequenced by immunoSEQ multiplex PCR; TCRdb stores in-frame clones only, minus some. Counted here are some 640,000 clones, roughly an eighth occurring once; the ten biggest clones make up approximately 0.042%. Source material: naive CD4+ T cells from blood. The receptors here all came from a man aged 18 to 29 with type 1 diabetes. CDR3s include the opening cysteine and the closing phenylalanine or tryptophan. Fields, in order: J gene, CDR3 length, clone size, D gene, V gene, CDR3 protein, CDR3 DNA. D genes are given only for firm matches. Size is omitted from some rows. Given values are once, few, many or a class for expanded clones.

>TRBJ2-5|14|NA|TRBD1|TRBV5-1
CASSLARGSETQYF
TGCGCCAGCAGCTTGGCCAGGGGGTCCGAGACCCAGTACTTC
>TRBJ1-4|15|few|NA|TRBV21-1
CASSKRDTGDEKLFF
TGTGCCAGCAGCAAAAGAGACACCGGGGATGAAAAACTGTTTTTT
>TRBJ2-1|13|NA|NA|TRBV5-4
CASSLENRDEQFF
TGTGCCAGCAGCTTGGAAAATAGGGATGAGCAGTTCTTC
>TRBJ2-1|14|NA|NA|TRBV30
CAWSIRLAGGEQFF
TGTGCCTGGAGTATTAGGCTAGCTGGCGGTGAGCAGTTCTTC
>TRBJ2-3|13|NA|TRBD1|TRBV10-3
CATLGQGADTQYF
TGTGCCACCCTAGGACAGGGGGCAGATACGCAGTATTTT
>TRBJ2-7|15|few|TRBD2|TRBV4-3
CASSQDRGGPYEQYF
TGCGCCAGCAGCCAAGACCGGGGGGGCCCATACGAGCAGTACTTC
>TRBJ1-2|13|few|NA|TRBV25-1
CASSEYGGYGYTF
TGTGCCAGCAGTGAATACGGGGGCTATGGCTACACCTTC
>TRBJ1-1|16|NA|NA|TRBV29-1
CSVAASRGVQNTEAFF
TGCAGCGTGGCCGCATCACGAGGGGTACAGAACACTGAAGCTTTCTTT
>TRBJ2-7|13|few|NA|TRBV18
CASSPQAPYEQYF
TGTGCCAGCTCGCCTCAGGCCCCCTACGAGCAGTACTTC
>TRBJ2-7|15|few|TRBD1|TRBV30
CAWSAAGQGSYEQYF
TGTGCCTGGAGTGCCGCGGGACAGGGGTCCTACGAGCAGTACTTC
>TRBJ1-6|13|NA|NA|TRBV7-2
CASSLVRNSPLHF
TGTGCCAGCAGCTTGGTGAGGAATTCACCCCTCCACTTT
>TRBJ2-3|13|NA|NA|TRBV14
CASSQAYTDTQYF
TGTGCCAGCAGCCAAGCCTACACAGATACGCAGTATTTT
>TRBJ1-2|14|once|TRBD1|TRBV9
CASKRDRSNYGYTF
TGTGCCAGCAAACGGGACAGGTCTAACTATGGCTACACCTTC
>TRBJ2-7|14|NA|NA|TRBV29-1
CSVVDSGGGTEQYF
TGCAGCGTTGTAGACAGCGGTGGGGGGACCGAGCAGTACTTC
>TRBJ2-1|11|few|NA|TRBV29-1
CSALKGLATFF
TGCAGCGCCCTGAAGGGGTTAGCGACGTTCTTC
>TRBJ2-7|16|NA|TRBD2|TRBV4-1
CASSQGQSGGHYEQYF
TGCGCCAGCAGCCAAGGGCAGAGCGGGGGCCACTACGAGCAGTACTTC
>TRBJ1-4|12|NA|NA|TRBV7-2
CASSLERSGLFF
TGTGCCAGCAGCTTAGAACGTTCGGGACTGTTTTTT
>TRBJ1-1|12|NA|TRBD1|TRBV29-1
CSAYRGNTEAFF
TGCAGCGCGTACAGGGGGAACACTGAAGCTTTCTTT
>TRBJ2-3|20|NA|TRBD2|TRBV6-1
CASSEARTVKTSGSTDTQYF
TGTGCCAGCAGTGAAGCAAGAACAGTAAAGACTAGCGGCTCCACAGATACGCAGTATTTT
>TRBJ2-2|15|NA|NA|TRBV6-6
CASSYSSTPAGELFF
TGTGCCAGCAGTTACTCGAGTACCCCGGCCGGGGAGCTGTTTTTT
>TRBJ2-1|15|NA|TRBD2|TRBV7-2
CASRPSGGALGEQFF
TGTGCCAGCAGGCCTAGCGGGGGGGCACTCGGTGAGCAGTTCTTC
>TRBJ2-7|11|NA|NA|TRBV27
CASSSRFEQYF
TGTGCCAGCAGTTCCCGGTTCGAGCAGTACTTC
>TRBJ2-5|16|NA|TRBD1|TRBV25-1
CASSEPPGQDQETQYF
TGTGCCAGCAGTGAACCGCCGGGACAGGATCAAGAGACCCAGTACTTC
>TRBJ2-3|17|few|TRBD1|TRBV4-1
CASSQVGLPGQPNTQYF
TGCGCCAGCAGCCAAGTCGGTCTCCCGGGACAGCCCAATACGCAGTATTTT
>TRBJ2-3|12|few|NA|TRBV29-1
CSHTQGTDTQYF
TGCAGCCACACACAGGGAACAGATACGCAGTATTTT
>TRBJ2-3|15|NA|TRBD2|TRBV6-5
CASSWTSGNTDTQYF
TGTGCCAGCAGTTGGACTAGCGGGAACACAGATACGCAGTATTTT
>TRBJ2-7|12|few|NA|TRBV7-2
CASSPQLYEQYF
TGTGCCAGCAGCCCTCAGCTTTACGAGCAGTACTTC
>TRBJ2-7|17|NA|TRBD2|TRBV7-9
CASSGRVNSSGSHEQYF
TGTGCCAGCAGCGGCCGGGTTAACTCTAGCGGGAGCCACGAGCAGTACTTC
>TRBJ2-7|14|few|NA|TRBV30
CAWSPKVGQGEQYF
TGTGCCTGGAGTCCCAAGGTGGGTCAGGGCGAGCAGTACTTC
>TRBJ2-3|13|few|NA|TRBV30
CAWSVGSTDTQYF
TGTGCCTGGAGTGTCGGCAGCACAGATACGCAGTATTTT
>TRBJ2-1|14|NA|TRBD2|TRBV18
CASSSREGPNEQFF
TGTGCCAGCTCTTCCCGGGAGGGCCCCAATGAGCAGTTCTTC
>TRBJ2-7|14|few|TRBD1|TRBV30
CAWDPQGVAYEQYF
TGTGCCTGGGACCCACAGGGGGTGGCCTACGAGCAGTACTTC
>TRBJ1-2|14|once|NA|TRBV2
CASSEGGGMYGYTF
TGTGCCAGCAGTGAAGGCGGCGGGATGTATGGCTACACCTTC
>TRBJ2-1|12|NA|NA|TRBV28
CASSPNGDEQFF
TGTGCCAGCAGTCCCAATGGAGATGAGCAGTTCTTC
>TRBJ2-2|14|NA|TRBD1|TRBV9
CASKQGSFTGELFF
TGTGCCAGCAAACAGGGGTCATTCACCGGGGAGCTGTTTTTT
>TRBJ2-5|14|NA|NA|TRBV2
CASIRAGRQETQYF
TGTGCCAGCATACGTGCGGGCAGACAAGAGACCCAGTACTTC
>TRBJ2-7|13|few|NA|TRBV7-2
CASSLAGAYEQYF
TGTGCCAGCAGCTTAGCCGGGGCCTACGAGCAGTACTTC
>TRBJ2-2|17|few|NA|TRBV11-1
CASSLGQETPNTGELFF
TGTGCCAGCAGCTTAGGACAGGAGACACCGAACACCGGGGAGCTGTTTTTT
>TRBJ2-2|15|NA|NA|TRBV7-6
CASSVPYRNTGELFF
TGTGCCAGCAGCGTACCGTACAGGAACACCGGGGAGCTGTTTTTT
>TRBJ2-3|12|few|NA|TRBV29-1
CSVEEGRDTQYF
TGCAGCGTTGAGGAAGGGCGAGATACGCAGTATTTT
>TRBJ2-1|17|NA|TRBD2|TRBV4-3
CASSQVLAGGQVNEQFF
TGCGCCAGCAGCCAAGTCCTAGCGGGGGGGCAGGTAAATGAGCAGTTCTTC
>TRBJ2-4|15|NA|TRBD1|TRBV5-1
CASSLLQGAENIQYF
TGCGCCAGCAGCCTATTACAGGGGGCAGAAAACATTCAGTACTTC
>TRBJ2-1|17|NA|TRBD2|TRBV7-9
CASSRGRTSGLYNEQFF
TGTGCCAGCAGCAGAGGGAGGACTAGCGGACTCTACAATGAGCAGTTCTTC
>TRBJ2-4|19|few|TRBD1|TRBV13
CASSPRDRDFELAKNIQYF
TGTGCCAGCAGCCCTCGGGACAGGGATTTTGAATTGGCCAAAAACATTCAGTACTTC
>TRBJ2-7|17|NA|NA|TRBV4-2
CASSQEDGDTFFYEQYF
TGTGCCAGCAGCCAAGAAGACGGGGACACCTTCTTCTACGAGCAGTACTTC
>TRBJ2-3|13|few|TRBD2|TRBV30
CAWRTGGLDTQYF
TGTGCCTGGAGAACGGGAGGGCTAGATACGCAGTATTTT
>TRBJ1-1|18|few|TRBD1|TRBV7-9
CASSLYRGQGTVSTEAFF
TGTGCCAGCAGCTTATATCGGGGACAGGGTACGGTTAGCACTGAAGCTTTCTTT
>TRBJ2-3|10|few|NA|TRBV20-1
CSASGVTQYF
TGCAGTGCTAGCGGTGTAACGCAGTATTTT
>TRBJ1-5|13|NA|NA|TRBV30
CAWSFRGVEAQHF
TGTGCCTGGAGTTTTCGGGGGGTGGAGGCCCAGCATTTT
>TRBJ1-1|14|few|NA|TRBV4-1
CASSQETGTTEAFF
TGCGCCAGCAGCCAAGAGACCGGGACGACTGAAGCTTTCTTT
>TRBJ2-5|14|NA|TRBD1|TRBV12-5
CASGQGTAQETQYF
TGTGCTAGTGGACAAGGGACAGCACAAGAGACCCAGTACTTC
>TRBJ1-2|13|few|NA|TRBV30
CAWKAGEGYGYTF
TGTGCCTGGAAGGCAGGGGAAGGCTATGGCTACACCTTC
>TRBJ1-5|13|NA|NA|TRBV4-1
CASSQDRGQPQHF
TGCGCCAGCAGCCAAGATCGTGGTCAGCCCCAGCATTTT
>TRBJ2-1|15|NA|TRBD2|TRBV5-1
CASSVGSGSYNEQFF
TGCGCCAGCAGCGTTGGTAGCGGGTCCTACAATGAGCAGTTCTTC
>TRBJ2-1|16|NA|TRBD2|TRBV6-1
CASSVQPTSGSGEQFF
TGTGCCAGCAGTGTTCAACCGACTAGCGGGAGCGGTGAGCAGTTCTTC
>TRBJ1-1|13|NA|TRBD1|TRBV29-1
CSATGTANTEAFF
TGCAGCGCCACCGGGACAGCCAACACTGAAGCTTTCTTT
>TRBJ1-5|15|few|NA|TRBV5-1
CASSPGSHSNQPQHF
TGCGCCAGCAGCCCCGGCAGCCATAGCAATCAGCCCCAGCATTTT
>TRBJ2-1|15|NA|TRBD2|TRBV5-4
CATRLAGGNYNEQFF
TGTGCCACCCGACTAGCGGGGGGGAACTACAATGAGCAGTTCTTC
>TRBJ2-5|15|NA|TRBD1|TRBV10-3
CAISESGQRQETQYF
TGTGCCATCAGTGAGTCGGGACAGAGACAAGAGACCCAGTACTTC